This TCR beta chain was recorded in a study of response to subunit inactivated influenza vaccine. This CDR3 has 14 amino acids. V lost 0 bases, J lost 7 bases, and 9 bases lay in between. From germline, CDR1 is LNHNV and CDR2 YYDKDF (reference sequence). This clonotype was observed at least ten times. TCRdb reanalysed the RT-PCR reads using MiXCR and keeps one entry per CDR3 protein. The table includes hundreds of thousands of distinct CDR3 sequences, approximately 15% detected once. This receptor was taken from a man aged 50 to 59 who received an inactivated influenza vaccine. The specimen was PBMCs from blood, collected less than 15 days before vaccination. The gene calls are TRBV15 and TRBJ2-2; D unclear. CDR3 sequence: CATSRDRWGGELFF. The CDR3 DNA reads as TGTGCCACCAGCAGAGATCGATGGGGCGGGGAGCTGTTTTTT.